A selection of T cell receptor beta chains follows, all from one sample in a study of blood T cells in healthy people across ages. TCRdb independently ran MiXCR on the 5' RACE reads; one entry per CDR3 protein. The sample yields 1.5 million to 1.9 million distinct CDR3 sequences, 40% to 45% seen once. Sequencing was performed on blood. The source is a woman aged 18-29 years in good health. Both conserved end residues are trimmed from each CDR3. Only part of the rows carry a size: once, few, many, or a class if the clone is expanded.

>TRBV24-1|few
ATQGAGNTEAF
>TRBV5-1|few
ASSLYDSGAYNEQF
>TRBV7-9|-
ASSPEYSDTQY
>TRBV20-1|-
SAIIRGGYGYT
>TRBV12-3/TRBV12-4|-
ASSPGYGNEQY
>TRBV7-2|-
ASSFNSNYGYT
>TRBV5-1|many
ASSSQGANTEAF
>TRBV4-1|-
ASSPRTSGGAVLF
>TRBV12-3/TRBV12-4|few
ASSPLAGPYNEQF
>TRBV20-1|-
SASRWDQETQY
>TRBV12-3/TRBV12-4|-
ASSLGGGNPYEQY
>TRBV9|-
ASSVGRGPLNYGYT
>TRBV10-3|once
TISSRDRTQQY
>TRBV29-1|-
SGRTGGGTEAF
>TRBV10-3|-
AISEDNGNEQF
>TRBV9|few
ASSVGRSSPPELF
>TRBV28|-
ASSSRPPKSHEQY
>TRBV2|few
ASSAKVSGYT
>TRBV4-3|once
ASSQDLLPQPLAKNIQY
>TRBV9|-
ASSGNLRGSYNEQY
>TRBV15|-
ATIETGTDTQY
>TRBV30|-
ACREKRSYEQY
>TRBV27|many
ASSSISVSTDTQY
>TRBV28|-
ASSSGSVNYGYT
>TRBV20-1|-
SARVSSGRSVYEQF
>TRBV27|few
ASSLFRATNEKLF
>TRBV11-3|few
ASGTSGRSTDTQY